The TCR beta chain described here comes from a study of T cells expressing NK-cell markers. Study as a whole: According to the study, TCR beta repertoires originated from sorted CD3+CD56+NKG2C+, CD3+CD56+NKG2C- and CD3+CD56-NKG2C+ T cells. Among the eight sequenced donors, seven tested HCMV-seropositive and one tested seronegative. Study observations and caveats: Unclear, still, was the HCMV specificity of the expanded NKG2C+ T cell clones. For a handful of donors, these clonotypes were likewise the leading ones in the CD3+CD56-NKG2C+ fraction.

This CDR3 is 15 amino acids long. The V gene's germline CDR1 is DFQATT and CDR2 SNEGSKA (reference sequence). TCRdb re-analyzed the 5' RACE reads; it lists each CDR3 protein once, without DNA. The sample has about 460,000 distinct CDR3 sequences; the top ten hold more than 1.4%. Points on this clonotype: The antigen remains unidentified.

The source of this sequence is a woman in her 50s in good health. J is TRBJ2-5 and V is TRBV20-1; TCRdb gives TRBD1 as the D gene, but with no DNA this cannot be confirmed. Sequenced material: blood T cells: a sorted CD56 or NKG2C T cell subset, CD4+ or CD8+ T cells, or bulk PBMC T cells (not recorded which). The chain's CDR3 is CSATRSAAPTETQYF.